This T cell receptor beta chain was recorded in a study of CD8 T cells in ankylosing spondylitis. Study findings and constraints: As reported, disease-linked clones showed significant enrichment in matched ankylosing spondylitis synovial fluid. Roughly eight highly homologous variants made up a TCR beta motif that seemed to typify ankylosing spondylitis blood.

For this clonotype: What it recognizes is unknown.

Trimming removed 6 bases at V and 4 bases at J, with 18 bases between. The germline CDR1 and CDR2 sequences are MDHEN and SYDVKM. This CDR3 region has 15 residues. The TCR beta libraries were generated through quantitative 5'-RACE incorporating molecular barcodes. From the 5' RACE reads, TCRdb called clonotypes with MiXCR, one entry per CDR3 protein. The profile covers about 800,000 distinct CDR3 sequences, with about 11% appearing a single time and approximately 0.46% taken by the ten largest. J is TRBJ2-5 and V is TRBV28; D assignment may be TRBD1 or TRBD2 (7 bases each). The specimen sequenced was blood, either unsorted or a sorted T cell fraction (not recorded which). This clonotype was obtained from a male donor with ankylosing spondylitis. The CDR3, as DNA: TGTGCCAGCAGACTCCCCAGGGGGGGAGGAGAGACCCAGTACTTC. It specifies CASRLPRGGGETQYF. Full variable domain (remainder filled in from reference TRBV28 and TRBJ2-5): DVKVTQSSRYLVKRTGEKVFLECVQDMDHENMFWYRQDPGLGLRLIYFSYDVKMKEKGDIPEGYSVSREKKERFSLILESASTNQTSMYLCASRLPRGGGETQYFGPGTRLLVL.